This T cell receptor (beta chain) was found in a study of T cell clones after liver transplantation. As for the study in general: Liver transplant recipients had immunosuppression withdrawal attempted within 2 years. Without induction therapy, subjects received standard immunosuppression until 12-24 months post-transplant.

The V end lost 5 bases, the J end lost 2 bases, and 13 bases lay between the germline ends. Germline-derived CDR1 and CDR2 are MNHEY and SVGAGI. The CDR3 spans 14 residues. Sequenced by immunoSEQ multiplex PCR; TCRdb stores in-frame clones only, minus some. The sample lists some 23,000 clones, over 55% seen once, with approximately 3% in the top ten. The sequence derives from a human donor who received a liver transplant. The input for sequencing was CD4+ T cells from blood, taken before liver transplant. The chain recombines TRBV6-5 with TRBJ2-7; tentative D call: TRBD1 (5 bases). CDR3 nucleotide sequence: TGTGCCAGCAGTCGACCCGACAGAACCTACGAGCAGTACTTC. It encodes CASSRPDRTYEQYF.